Below, one T cell receptor beta chain is given with its context. Participant ages covered about 18 to 89 years across 25 or so US areas. Clinical history as reported by participants underpinned cohort assignment. For recovered donors of Cohort 3, there were two negative PCRs, clearance, or symptom resolution. This table comes from immunoSEQ multiplex PCR, and its TCRdb copy is limited to in-frame clones, with some not included. The table records roughly 290,000 clones, 70% to 90% of them present only once. The data were obtained in a study of blood T cell repertoires in COVID-19. Per germline, CDR1 MGHDK and CDR2 SYGVNS. This CDR3 is 12 amino acids long. Trimming took 4 bases from V and 0 from J, leaving 3 bases between them.

The clonotype comes from a woman aged 25 to 45 who had recovered from COVID-19. The chain is built from TRBV25-1 and TRBJ1-2; unclear D gene. The sequenced sample consisted of PBMCs or T cells enriched from blood (not recorded which). This CDR3 is CASSAANYGYTF. Written as DNA, the CDR3 is TGTGCCAGCAGTGCAGCTAACTATGGCTACACCTTC.